These 26 T cell receptor beta chains came from one sample sequenced in a study of identical twins. TCRdb reanalysed the 5' RACE reads using MiXCR and keeps one entry per CDR3 protein. The repertoire consists of approximately 620,000 distinct CDR3 sequences, with approximately 9% occurring once and the leading ten covering 0.98%. The same sample was also used in a study of yellow fever vaccine responses in identical twins.

The specimen sequenced was PBMCs. Receptors were obtained from a woman younger than 35 in good health.

This clonotype was detected many times. V gene TRBV12-3 or TRBV12-4 combines with J gene TRBJ1-2, with D possibly matching TRBD1 (6 bases). This CDR3 comprises 14 residues. V shed 4 bases and J shed 3 bases, with 12 bases lying between them. The CDR3 region has the DNA TGTGCCAGCAGTTCACCTTACAGGGACTATGGCTACACCTTC. It specifies CASSSPYRDYGYTF.

This clonotype was seen a handful of times. This chain links TRBV16 with TRBJ2-7; no firm D call. V lost 2 bases, J lost 2 bases, and 13 bases lay in between. Germline V gene data show CDR1 as KGHSY and CDR2 as FQNENV. CDR3 length: 15 residues. The CDR3 DNA is TGTGCCAGCAGCCAAGGGCCGGGCAACGCCTACGAGCAGTACTTC. It is translated as CASSQGPGNAYEQYF.

V gene TRBV9 combines with J gene TRBJ1-3; maybe TRBD1 (5 bases). The CDR3 totals 16 residues. V lost 2 bases and J 2 bases, leaving 14 bases between the germline ends. CDR1 is SGDLS, CDR2 YYNGEE, per germline. The CDR3 is CASSVGGYDAGNTIYF. Written as DNA, the CDR3 is TGTGCCAGCAGCGTCGGGGGGTACGACGCTGGAAACACCATATATTTT.

This clonotype was seen only a few times. J is TRBJ2-2 and V is TRBV20-1, with D perhaps TRBD1 or TRBD2 (5 bases each). The CDR3 is 14 residues long. V was shortened by 5 bases and J by 0 bases, with 10 bases between the two germline ends. Per germline, CDR1 DFQATT and CDR2 SNEGSKA (reference sequence). Here the CDR3 DNA reads TGCAGTGCTCGGGACGCCGCGAACACCGGGGAGCTGTTTTTT. The encoded protein is CSARDAANTGELFF.

This clonotype was found a few times. The chain couples TRBV11-1 to TRBJ2-2, with D uncertain. CDR1 and CDR2 (germline): SGHAT, FQDESV (reference sequence). The CDR3 sequence is 16 residues long. V was trimmed by 4 bases and J by 4 bases, leaving 16 bases between them. CDR3 coding DNA: TGTGCCAGCAGCTCGACCGAGTGGGGATCCACCGGGGAGCTGTTTTTT. Translated: CASSSTEWGSTGELFF.

In its sample, this clonotype was seen a few times. The chain has TRBV13 and TRBJ2-5; TRBD2 agrees at 7 bases. CDR1 and CDR2 (germline): PRHDT, FYEKMQ (reference sequence). CDR3 length: 16 amino acids. With V trimmed by 5 bases and J by 0 bases, 9 bases remained unmatched. The chain's CDR3 is CASSQVRAGYQETQYF. CDR3 sequence (DNA): TGTGCCAGCAGCCAGGTGCGAGCGGGGTACCAAGAGACCCAGTACTTC.

This clonotype occurred many times. This chain uses TRBV6-1 with TRBJ2-3; D is possibly TRBD1 (5 bases). The germline V gene encodes CDR1 MNHNS and CDR2 SASEGT. The CDR3 is 14 residues long. The V gene lost 10 bases and the J gene lost 0 bases, with 14 bases spanning the gap. CDR3 in DNA: TGTGCCATAAATAGGGGTCCTAGCACAGATACGCAGTATTTT. Protein product: CAINRGPSTDTQYF.

This clonotype was observed a handful of times. This chain joins TRBV4-3 and TRBJ2-2, with D perhaps TRBD2 (5 bases). CDR1 is LGHNA and CDR2 is YSLEER in the germline V gene. The CDR3 spans 17 residues. V lost 0 bases and J 1 base, leaving 12 bases between the germline ends. In DNA form, the CDR3 reads TGCGCCAGCAGCCAAGATCGAGTCGGAGGGAACACCGGGGAGCTGTTTTTT. Translating gives CASSQDRVGGNTGELFF.

This clonotype occurred a few times. The chain couples TRBV4-1 to TRBJ1-5; D gene uncertain. The CDR3 extends over 15 amino acids. CDR1 and CDR2 (germline): MGHRA, YSYEKL. V was trimmed by 4 bases and J by 1 base, leaving 11 bases between them. CDR3: CASSPRTFSNQPQHF. The CDR3 coding sequence is TGCGCCAGCAGCCCACGGACGTTCAGCAATCAGCCCCAGCATTTT.

The chain employs TRBV12-3 or TRBV12-4 and TRBJ1-1, with 8 bases identical to TRBD1. The junction had 14 bases not matched to a gene; V was cut back by 7 bases and J by 4 bases. This CDR3 spans 16 amino acids. CDR3 bases: TGTGCCAGCACCGACTCCAGGGGGCCTGGGGTCACTGAAGCTTTCTTT. It specifies CASTDSRGPGVTEAFF.

This clonotype was seen repeatedly, ten times or more. The chain carries TRBV30 and TRBJ2-1; D gene ambiguous. Per the germline V gene, CDR1 is GTSNPN and CDR2 is SVGIG (reference sequence). V was pared by 3 bases and J by 14 bases, with 14 bases between. The CDR3 sequence is 11 residues long. CDR3 region: CAWSLTQVEFF. The CDR3 DNA reads as TGTGCCTGGAGCCTAACGCAAGTTGAGTTCTTC.

The rearrangement uses TRBV5-1 and TRBJ2-7; a weak D match, TRBD2 (6 bases). The CDR3 totals 15 residues. In germline, CDR1 is SGHRS, CDR2 YFSETQ. The V gene lost 3 bases and the J gene lost 2 bases, with 15 bases spanning the gap. The CDR3 reads CASSSQPSGAYEQYF. The CDR3 coding sequence is TGCGCCAGCAGCTCGCAGCCTTCGGGAGCCTACGAGCAGTACTTC.

This clonotype was counted many times. One end of the junction does not line up with germline, which may come from a read error. This chain uses TRBV4-1 with TRBJ2-7, with D perhaps TRBD2 (5 bases). The CDR3 has 14 amino acids. CDR1 is MGHRA, CDR2 YSYEKL, per germline. Written as DNA, the CDR3 is TGCGCCAGCACCCAACTAGAGGGTAGCCTCGAGCAGTACTTC. Its protein is CASTQLEGSLEQYF.

This clonotype was counted only a few times. The CDR3 region is CASSQGLLNTEAFF. The CDR3, as DNA: TGCGCCAGCAGCCAAGGACTCTTGAACACTGAAGCTTTCTTT. This chain links TRBV4-3 with TRBJ1-1; D is undetermined. Germline lookup yields CDR1 LGHNA and CDR2 YSLEER. This CDR3 spans 14 amino acids. The V and J ends lost 1 base and 0 bases respectively, with 6 bases between them.

V usage is TRBV12-3 or TRBV12-4 and J usage is TRBJ2-3, with D possibly being TRBD2 (5 bases). The CDR3 loop spans 15 amino acids. Trimming cost V 1 base and J 1 base, with 9 bases left between them. The CDR3 coding sequence is TGTGCCAGCAGTTTAGTCGGGAACGGCACAGATACGCAGTATTTT. It encodes CASSLVGNGTDTQYF.

V usage is TRBV18 and J usage is TRBJ2-1; no definite D call. Trimming shortened V by 6 bases and J by 10 bases, and 13 bases separated the two germline ends. Per germline, CDR1 KGHSH and CDR2 LQKENI. The CDR3 length is 12 residues. CDR3 protein: CASSTLRWEQFF. The CDR3 nucleotides are TGTGCCAGCTCTACCCTTCGGTGGGAGCAGTTCTTC.

This clonotype was seen ten or more times. V usage is TRBV5-1 and J usage is TRBJ2-5, with D unclear. V was clipped by 1 base and J by 0 bases, with 13 bases between them. The CDR3 is 16 amino acids. Germline V gene sequence: CDR1 SGHRS, CDR2 YFSETQ. CDR3 loop: CASSLNPWTDQETQYF. For the CDR3, the DNA is TGCGCCAGCAGCTTGAATCCTTGGACGGACCAAGAGACCCAGTACTTC.

This clonotype was seen repeatedly, ten times or more. The J gene is TRBJ2-5, the V gene TRBV20-1; 9 bases match TRBD2. The CDR3 is made up of 16 amino acids. The germline V gene has CDR1 DFQATT and CDR2 SNEGSKA (reference sequence). The J segment lost 2 bases and the V segment lost 0 bases, leaving 7 bases of the junction unmatched. This CDR3 reads CSAREEREAMQETQYF. DNA of the CDR3: TGCAGTGCTAGAGAAGAGCGGGAGGCCATGCAAGAGACCCAGTACTTC.

This clonotype was seen only a few times. V and J are TRBV5-5 and TRBJ2-4; D is perhaps TRBD1 (5 bases). CDR1 and CDR2 (germline): SGHKS, YYEKEE (reference sequence). This CDR3 comprises 16 residues. Between the trimmed V and J ends, which lost 1 base and 8 bases, there was a span of 19 bases. The DNA for the CDR3 is TGTGCCAGCAGCTTGAGGGGCAGGCAGGGATTAGACATTCAGTACTTC. Translating it yields CASSLRGRQGLDIQYF.

This clonotype has a handful of counts. The chain carries TRBV29-1 and TRBJ2-3; D is uncertain. Germline V gene data show CDR1 as SQVTM and CDR2 as ANQGSEA. Trimming removed 3 bases from V and 1 base from J, with 8 bases in between. The CDR3 extends over 13 amino acids. The CDR3 DNA follows: TGCAGCGTTGACAGAGACCGCACAGATACGCAGTATTTT. It specifies CSVDRDRTDTQYF.

This clonotype has only a few counts. The chain joins TRBV25-1 to TRBJ2-2; D gene unclear. V was trimmed by 7 bases and J by 5 bases, leaving 5 bases between them. From germline, CDR1 is MGHDK and CDR2 SYGVNS. The CDR3 extends over 11 amino acids. The CDR3 coding sequence is TGTGCCAGCACGAGGACCGGGGAGCTGTTTTTT. It yields the protein CASTRTGELFF.

The rearrangement joins TRBV7-9 to TRBJ1-4; 9 bases map to TRBD1. Germline V gene sequence: CDR1 SEHNR, CDR2 FQNEAQ (reference sequence). CDR3 size: 15 residues. V lost 5 bases to trimming and J lost 8 bases; unmatched junction nucleotides: 9. CDR3 DNA sequence: TGTGCCAGCAGCCTCACAGGGGGCGCGGAGGAAAAACTGTTTTTT. This encodes CASSLTGGAEEKLFF.

In its sample, this clonotype was seen a few times. The chain couples TRBV6-2 or TRBV6-3 to TRBJ2-7, with 8 bases that match TRBD1. After removal of 5 bases from V and 3 bases from J, the junction contained 3 bases not matched to a gene. The CDR3 is 13 amino acids. In germline, CDR1 is MNHEY, CDR2 SVGEGT. The CDR3 DNA sequence: TGTGCCAGCAGTAGGACAGGGATCTACGAGCAGTACTTC. Protein product: CASSRTGIYEQYF.

The chain recombines TRBV28 with TRBJ2-3; D is ambiguous. The V and J ends lost 6 bases and 5 bases respectively, with 12 bases between them. This CDR3 has 13 amino acids. Germline lookup yields CDR1 MDHEN and CDR2 SYDVKM. The CDR3: CASSLKGLDTQYF. CDR3 DNA sequence: TGTGCCAGCAGCCTCAAAGGGCTAGATACGCAGTATTTT.

The gene calls are TRBV20-1 and TRBJ2-7; the match to TRBD2 covers 7 bases. CDR1 DFQATT and CDR2 SNEGSKA come from the germline V gene (reference sequence). J gave up 3 bases and V 6 bases, and 8 bases lay outside the gene matches. This CDR3 has 13 residues. The CDR3 sequence is CSAREGLHYEQYF. The CDR3 DNA sequence: TGCAGTGCCAGGGAGGGCCTTCACTACGAGCAGTACTTC.

This clonotype has just a few counts. The chain employs TRBV19 and TRBJ2-5, with D possibly matching TRBD1 (6 bases). Deletions cut 7 bases from V and 0 bases from J, with 15 bases between. Germline loops: CDR1 LNHDA, CDR2 SQIVND (reference sequence). The CDR3 has 15 amino acids. The CDR3 loop is CASILYGTHQETQYF. The CDR3 coding sequence is TGTGCCAGTATCCTGTACGGGACACACCAAGAGACCCAGTACTTC.